The 14 T cell receptor beta chains given below trace back to one sample, sequenced in a study of T cell responses to AZD1222 COVID-19 vaccine. Sequenced by immunoSEQ multiplex PCR; TCRdb stores in-frame clones only, minus some. Of about 67,000 clones in the sample, about 80% are singletons; the top ten hold 6.5%. Sequenced here: peripheral blood, sampled 28 days after the second AZD1222 dose. All receptors come from an adult who received the AZD1222 COVID-19 vaccine.

This chain connects TRBV4-2 to TRBJ1-5; D is ambiguous. CDR1 LGHNA and CDR2 YNFKEQ come from the germline V gene. The V end lost 0 bases, the J end lost 4 bases, and 7 bases lay between the germline ends. This CDR3 is built from 14 residues. CDR3 sequence (DNA): TGTGCCAGCAGCCAAGATATCGGGAATCAGCCCCAGCATTTT. Its protein product is CASSQDIGNQPQHF.

The chain couples TRBV18 to TRBJ1-4, with D maybe TRBD1 (6 bases). Germline V gene lookup returns CDR1 KGHSH and CDR2 LQKENI. The length of the CDR3 is 12 residues. With 5 bases removed from V and 7 bases from J, the gap between germline ends came to 8 bases. CDR3 coding DNA: TGTGCCAGCTCAACACAGGGTGAAAAACTGTTTTTT. This gives the protein CASSTQGEKLFF. Full variable domain (outside the CDR3, taken from reference TRBV18 and TRBJ1-4): NAGVMQNPRHLVRRRGQEARLRCSPMKGHSHVYWYRQLPEEGLKFMVYLQKENIIDESGMPKERFSAEFPKEGPSILRIQQVVRGDSAAYFCASSTQGEKLFFGSGTQLSVL.

This clone came up once. This chain joins TRBV14 and TRBJ1-1, with D perhaps TRBD1 (5 bases). The CDR3 extends over 14 amino acids. The V gene's germline CDR1 is SGHDN and CDR2 FVKESK. V lost 0 bases, J lost 5 bases, and 10 bases lay in between. CDR3 region: CASSQEGGGTEAFF. In nucleotides, the CDR3 is TGTGCCAGCAGCCAAGAGGGGGGAGGGACTGAAGCTTTCTTT. The full variable domain, with the rest looked up from reference TRBV14 and TRBJ1-1, is EAGVTQFPSHSVIEKGQTVTLRCDPISGHDNLYWYRRVMGKEIKFLLHFVKESKQDESGMPNNRFLAERTGGTYSTLKVQPAELEDSGVYFCASSQEGGGTEAFFGQGTRLTVV.

The chain combines TRBV29-1 with TRBJ2-1, with 10 bases identical to TRBD2. With 7 bases clipped from V and 5 bases from J, the junction kept 8 bases outside the gene matches. The CDR3 contains 14 residues. Germline V gene sequence: CDR1 SQVTM, CDR2 ANQGSEA. CDR3 bases: TGCAGCGGTTATGGGACTAGCGAAAACAATGAGCAGTTCTTC. Its translation is CSGYGTSENNEQFF.

This clone occurred once. The gene calls are TRBV29-1 and TRBJ2-2; the match to TRBD1 covers 8 bases. Per germline, CDR1 SQVTM and CDR2 ANQGSEA. This CDR3 has 14 amino acids. V was pared by 7 bases and J by 5 bases, with 9 bases of the junction left unmatched. The CDR3 sequence is CSALDRGRTGELFF. The CDR3 DNA sequence: TGCAGCGCTCTCGACAGGGGTAGGACCGGGGAGCTGTTTTTT.

The rearrangement joins TRBV4-1 to TRBJ1-2; weak D call: TRBD1 (5 bases). V was pared by 0 bases and J by 7 bases, with 21 bases between. Germline lookup yields CDR1 MGHRA and CDR2 YSYEKL. The CDR3 is 17 amino acids. CDR3 residues: CASSQDGTETPLRGYTF. The CDR3 region has the DNA TGCGCCAGCAGCCAAGATGGGACGGAGACTCCTCTCCGTGGCTACACCTTC.

The chain joins TRBV19 to TRBJ2-7; the D is unclear. CDR3 size: 16 residues. Trimming cost V 3 bases and J 3 bases, with 18 bases left between them. Germline V gene lookup returns CDR1 LNHDA and CDR2 SQIVND (reference sequence). This CDR3 is CASSIVRSDKFYEQYF. The CDR3 DNA sequence: TGTGCCAGTAGTATCGTGCGGTCCGATAAATTCTACGAGCAGTACTTC.

A word on this clone: Additional DNA sequences in this sample encode the identical CDR3. The chain combines TRBV6-2 or TRBV6-3 with TRBJ1-2; possibly TRBD1 for D (6 bases). Germline-derived CDR1 and CDR2 are MNHEY and SVGEGT. The germline V and J ends were trimmed by 5 bases and 0 bases, with 13 bases remaining between them. The CDR3 extends over 15 amino acids. Here the CDR3 reads CASSLPGTTNYGYTF. The CDR3 bases are TGTGCCAGCAGTCTCCCAGGGACAACTAACTATGGCTACACCTTC.

This rearrangement joins TRBV27 to TRBJ1-4; 12 nucleotides align to TRBD1. Trimming took 4 bases from V and 7 from J; bases not matched to a gene: 13. The CDR3 runs to 18 residues. CDR1 is MNHEY, CDR2 SMNVEV, per germline (reference sequence). CDR3 sequence: CASSYSGQGALEAEKLFF. The CDR3 DNA sequence: TGTGCCAGCAGTTACTCGGGACAGGGGGCGCTTGAGGCTGAAAAACTGTTTTTT.

The chain uses TRBV9 and TRBJ2-3; a possible D gene is TRBD2 (6 bases). This CDR3 is 14 amino acids long. The V end lost 1 base, the J end lost 5 bases, and 11 bases lay between the germline ends. Looked up from germline, CDR1 is SGDLS and CDR2 is YYNGEE. CDR3 in amino acids: CASSVWGVGDTQYF. The CDR3 DNA sequence: TGTGCCAGCAGCGTATGGGGGGTAGGAGATACGCAGTATTTT.

Regarding this clone: This sample includes further DNA sequences coding for the same CDR3. The chain couples TRBV2 to TRBJ1-6; weak D call: TRBD1 (5 bases). CDR1 is SNHLY, CDR2 FYNNEI, per germline. The germline V and J ends were trimmed by 8 bases and 5 bases, with 13 bases remaining between them. The CDR3 length is 14 residues. CDR3: CASSEAGDNSPLHF. CDR3 nucleotide sequence: TGTGCCAGCTCCGAGGCGGGGGATAATTCACCCCTCCACTTT.

The chain joins TRBV18 to TRBJ2-7; D gene ambiguous. Trimming took off 5 bases at V and 0 bases at J, with 11 bases between the two ends. The CDR3 is 14 amino acids. Germline V gives CDR1 KGHSH, CDR2 LQKENI. CDR3 sequence (DNA): TGTGCCAGCTCAGCAGGCGAAGGCTCCTACGAGCAGTACTTC. Amino acids: CASSAGEGSYEQYF.

There are a few counts of this clone. The genes are TRBV5-1 and TRBJ2-7; 9 bases map to TRBD2. This CDR3 is 14 amino acids long. With V trimmed by 0 bases and J by 5 bases, 3 bases remained unmatched. The germline CDR1 and CDR2 sequences are SGHRS and YFSETQ. The CDR3 DNA sequence: TGCGCCAGCAGCTTGGGCCTAGCGGGGCACGAGCAGTACTTC. Its translation: CASSLGLAGHEQYF.

The chain has TRBV18 and TRBJ1-1; D call uncertain. The CDR3 totals 15 residues. The V gene lost 3 bases and the J gene lost 4 bases, with 15 bases spanning the gap. Germline CDR1 KGHSH, CDR2 LQKENI. This chain's CDR3 is CASSPPSVRSTEAFF. For the CDR3, the DNA is TGTGCCAGCTCACCGCCGTCGGTAAGAAGCACTGAAGCTTTCTTT.